This T cell receptor (beta chain) was captured in a study of human T cells and chemical hapten exposure. Study observations and caveats: No change in TCRs above 1 in 1000 frequency was produced by DPC sensitization.

This clonotype was recorded many times. As yet, its antigen is unknown. The study used a library that attached unique molecular identifiers to individual cDNA molecules. TCRdb reanalysed the 5' RACE reads using MiXCR and keeps one entry per CDR3 protein. This sample has 110,000 or so distinct CDR3 sequences, with around 20% found just once. The authors' total RNA extraction used unfractionated whole blood. The sequence came from a human donor in good health.

CDR3 in DNA: TGCGCCAGCAGCGCTACAGCTAGCACAGATACGCAGTATTTT. It encodes CASSATASTDTQYF. This sequence joins TRBV5-1 and TRBJ2-3; D is unresolved. Germline V gene lookup returns CDR1 SGHRS and CDR2 YFSETQ. V lost 4 bases to trimming and J lost 0 bases, with 9 bases between them. The CDR3 is 14 amino acids.